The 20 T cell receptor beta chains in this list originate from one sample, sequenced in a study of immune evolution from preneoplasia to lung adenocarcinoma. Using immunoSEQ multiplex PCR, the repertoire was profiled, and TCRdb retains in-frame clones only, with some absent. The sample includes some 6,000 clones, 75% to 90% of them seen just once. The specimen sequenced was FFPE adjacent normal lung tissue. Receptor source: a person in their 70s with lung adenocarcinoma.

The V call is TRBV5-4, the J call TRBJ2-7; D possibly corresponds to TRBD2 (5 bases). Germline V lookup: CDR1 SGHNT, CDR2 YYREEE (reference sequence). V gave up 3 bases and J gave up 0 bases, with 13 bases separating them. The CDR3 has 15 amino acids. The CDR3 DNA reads TGTGCCAGCAGCTCAGTGGCGGGCGGCTCCTACGAGCAGTACTTC. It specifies CASSSVAGGSYEQYF.

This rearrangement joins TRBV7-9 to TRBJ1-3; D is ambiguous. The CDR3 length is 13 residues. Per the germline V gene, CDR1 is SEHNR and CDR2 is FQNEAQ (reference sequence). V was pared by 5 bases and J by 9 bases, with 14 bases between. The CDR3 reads CASSVKTETTIYF. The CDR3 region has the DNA TGTGCCAGCAGCGTAAAAACGGAGACCACCATATATTTT.

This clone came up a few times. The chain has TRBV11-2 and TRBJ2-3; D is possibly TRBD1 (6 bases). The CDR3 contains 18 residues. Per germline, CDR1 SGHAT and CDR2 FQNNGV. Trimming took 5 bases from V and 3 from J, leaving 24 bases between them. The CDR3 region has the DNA TGTGCCAGCAGCAGGCAGTTTTCGGGCAGGGGTAGGACAGATACGCAGTATTTT. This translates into CASSRQFSGRGRTDTQYF.

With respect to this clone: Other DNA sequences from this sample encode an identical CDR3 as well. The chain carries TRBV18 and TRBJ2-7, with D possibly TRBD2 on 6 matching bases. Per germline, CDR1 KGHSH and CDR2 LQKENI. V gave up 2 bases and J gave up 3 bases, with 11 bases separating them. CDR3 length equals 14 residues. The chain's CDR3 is CASSPGRGSYEQYF. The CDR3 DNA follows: TGTGCCAGCTCACCAGGACGGGGGAGCTACGAGCAGTACTTC.

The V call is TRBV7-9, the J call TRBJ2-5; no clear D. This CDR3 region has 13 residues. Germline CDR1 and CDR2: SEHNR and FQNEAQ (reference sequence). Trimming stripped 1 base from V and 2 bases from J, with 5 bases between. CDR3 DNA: TGTGCCAGCAGCTTAGTGGGGCAAGAGACCCAGTACTTC. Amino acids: CASSLVGQETQYF. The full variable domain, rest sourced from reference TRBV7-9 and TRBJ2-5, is DTGVSQNPRHKITKRGQNVTFRCDPISEHNRLYWYRQTLGQGPEFLTYFQNEAQLEKSRLLSDRFSAERPKGSFSTLEIQRTEQGDSAMYLCASSLVGQETQYFGPGTRLLVL.

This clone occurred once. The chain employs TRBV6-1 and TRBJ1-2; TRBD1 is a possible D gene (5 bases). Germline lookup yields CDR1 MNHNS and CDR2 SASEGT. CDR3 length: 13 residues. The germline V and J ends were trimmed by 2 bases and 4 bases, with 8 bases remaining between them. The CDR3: CASSELDIYGYTF. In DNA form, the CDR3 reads TGTGCCAGCAGTGAACTGGACATCTATGGCTACACCTTC.

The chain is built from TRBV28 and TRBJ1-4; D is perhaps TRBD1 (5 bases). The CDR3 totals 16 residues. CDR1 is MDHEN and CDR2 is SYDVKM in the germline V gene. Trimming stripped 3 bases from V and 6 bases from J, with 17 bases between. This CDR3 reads CASSLGLGGLDEKLFF. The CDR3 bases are TGTGCCAGCAGTTTGGGGCTAGGAGGCCTCGATGAAAAACTGTTTTTT.

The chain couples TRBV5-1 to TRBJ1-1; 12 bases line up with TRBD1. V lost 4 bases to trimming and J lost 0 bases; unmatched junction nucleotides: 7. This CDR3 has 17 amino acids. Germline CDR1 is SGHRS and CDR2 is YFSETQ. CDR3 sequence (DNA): TGCGCCAGCAGCCACGGGACAGGGGGCGGGATGAACACTGAAGCTTTCTTT. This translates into CASSHGTGGGMNTEAFF.

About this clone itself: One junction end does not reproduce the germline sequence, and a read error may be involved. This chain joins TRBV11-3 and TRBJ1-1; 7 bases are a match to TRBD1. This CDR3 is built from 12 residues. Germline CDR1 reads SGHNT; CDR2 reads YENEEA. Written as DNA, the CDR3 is TGTGCCAGCAGCTTAGATGGGTTCAGGGGGATCTTT. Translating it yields CASSLDGFRGIF. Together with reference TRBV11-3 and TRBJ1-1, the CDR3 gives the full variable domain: EAGVVQSPRYKIIEKKQPVAFWCNPISGHNTLYWYLQNLGQGPELLIRYENEEAVDDSQLPKDRFSAERLKGVDSTLKIQPAELGDSAVYLCASSLDGFRGIFGQGTRLTVV.

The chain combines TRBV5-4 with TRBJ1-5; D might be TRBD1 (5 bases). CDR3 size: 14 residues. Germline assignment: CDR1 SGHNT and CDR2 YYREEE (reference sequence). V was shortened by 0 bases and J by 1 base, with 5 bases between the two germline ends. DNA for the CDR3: TGTGCCAGCAGCTTGGAGGGGAGCAATCAGCCCCAGCATTTT. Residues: CASSLEGSNQPQHF.

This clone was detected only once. CDR3 nucleotides: TGCGCCAGCAGCCAAGATTTTACGGAGACCCAGTACTTC. Amino acid sequence: CASSQDFTETQYF. The chain has TRBV4-1 and TRBJ2-5; D gene ambiguous. The CDR3 totals 13 residues. Germline assignment: CDR1 MGHRA and CDR2 YSYEKL. The V end was cut by 0 bases, the J end by 5 bases, with 7 bases between.

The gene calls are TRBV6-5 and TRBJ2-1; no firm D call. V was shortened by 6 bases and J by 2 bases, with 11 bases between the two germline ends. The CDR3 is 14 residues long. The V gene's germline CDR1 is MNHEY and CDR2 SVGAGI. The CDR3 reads CASSSGSTYNEQFF. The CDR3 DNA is TGTGCCAGCAGCTCCGGGTCCACCTACAATGAGCAGTTCTTC.

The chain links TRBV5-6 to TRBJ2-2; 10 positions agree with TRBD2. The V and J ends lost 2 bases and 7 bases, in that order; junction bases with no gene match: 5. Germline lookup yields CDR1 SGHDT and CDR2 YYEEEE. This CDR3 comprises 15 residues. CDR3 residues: CASSLSAGGLGELFF. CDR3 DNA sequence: TGTGCCAGCAGCTTATCAGCGGGAGGGCTCGGGGAGCTGTTTTTT.

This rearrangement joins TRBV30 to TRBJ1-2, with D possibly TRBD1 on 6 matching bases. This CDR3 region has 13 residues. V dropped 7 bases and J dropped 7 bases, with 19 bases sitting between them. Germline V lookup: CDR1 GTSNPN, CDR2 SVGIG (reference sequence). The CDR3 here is CASVPGQTRGYTF. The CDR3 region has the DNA TGTGCCTCTGTACCGGGACAAACGCGTGGCTACACCTTC.

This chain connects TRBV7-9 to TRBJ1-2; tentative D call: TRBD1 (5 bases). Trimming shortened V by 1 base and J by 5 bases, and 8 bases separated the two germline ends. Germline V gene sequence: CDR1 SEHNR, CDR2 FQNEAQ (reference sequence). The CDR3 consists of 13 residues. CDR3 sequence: CASSLDQGYGYTF. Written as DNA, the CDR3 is TGTGCCAGCAGCTTAGACCAGGGTTATGGCTACACCTTC. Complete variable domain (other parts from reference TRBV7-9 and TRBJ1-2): DTGVSQNPRHKITKRGQNVTFRCDPISEHNRLYWYRQTLGQGPEFLTYFQNEAQLEKSRLLSDRFSAERPKGSFSTLEIQRTEQGDSAMYLCASSLDQGYGYTFGSGTRLTVV.

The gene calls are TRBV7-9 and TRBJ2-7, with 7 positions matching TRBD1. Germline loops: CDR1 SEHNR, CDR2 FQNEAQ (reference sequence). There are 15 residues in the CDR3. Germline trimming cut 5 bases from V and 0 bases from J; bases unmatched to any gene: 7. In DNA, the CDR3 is TGTGCCAGCAGCCCCGGACAGGCCAGCTCCTACGAGCAGTACTTC. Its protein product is CASSPGQASSYEQYF. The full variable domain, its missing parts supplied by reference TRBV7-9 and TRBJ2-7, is DTGVSQNPRHKITKRGQNVTFRCDPISEHNRLYWYRQTLGQGPEFLTYFQNEAQLEKSRLLSDRFSAERPKGSFSTLEIQRTEQGDSAMYLCASSPGQASSYEQYFGPGTRLTVT.

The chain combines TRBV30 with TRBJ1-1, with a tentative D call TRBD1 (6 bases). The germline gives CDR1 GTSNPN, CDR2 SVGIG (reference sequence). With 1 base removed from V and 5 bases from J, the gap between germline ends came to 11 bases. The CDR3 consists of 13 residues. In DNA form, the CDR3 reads TGTGCCTGGAGTGGAACAGGGAGGACTGAAGCTTTCTTT. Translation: CAWSGTGRTEAFF.

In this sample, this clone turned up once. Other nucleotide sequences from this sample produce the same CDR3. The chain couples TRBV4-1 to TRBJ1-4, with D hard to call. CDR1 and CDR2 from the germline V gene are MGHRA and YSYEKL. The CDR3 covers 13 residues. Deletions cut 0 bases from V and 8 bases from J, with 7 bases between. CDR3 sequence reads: CASSQDESEKLFF. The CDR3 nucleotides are TGCGCCAGCAGCCAAGATGAATCCGAAAAACTGTTTTTT.

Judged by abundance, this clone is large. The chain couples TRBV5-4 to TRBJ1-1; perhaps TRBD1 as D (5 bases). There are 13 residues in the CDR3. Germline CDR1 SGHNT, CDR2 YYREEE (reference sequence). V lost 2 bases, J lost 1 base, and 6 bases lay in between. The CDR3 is CASSLQENTEAFF. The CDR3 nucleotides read TGTGCCAGCAGCTTACAGGAGAACACTGAAGCTTTCTTT.

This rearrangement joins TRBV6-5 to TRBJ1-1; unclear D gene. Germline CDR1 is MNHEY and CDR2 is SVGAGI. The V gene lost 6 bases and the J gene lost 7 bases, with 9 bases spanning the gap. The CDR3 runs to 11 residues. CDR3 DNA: TGTGCCAGCAGCCTGTCTGGTGAAGCTTTCTTT. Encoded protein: CASSLSGEAFF.